This note documents a single TCR beta chain sequence. Two negative PCRs, clearance, or symptom resolution characterized the recovered Cohort 3 donors. The assay was immunoSEQ multiplex PCR, and TCRdb's table has in-frame clones only and misses some. Seen here are about 230,000 clones, roughly 80% observed once, and the top ten hold 1.8%. These data come from a study of blood T cell repertoires in COVID-19. Source material: PBMCs or T cells enriched from blood (not recorded which). This clonotype was sampled from a man aged 60-69 years who had recovered from COVID-19.

The CDR3 here is CASASGGDTQYF. The CDR3 bases are TGTGCCAGCGCCTCAGGGGGGGATACGCAGTATTTT. The V gene is TRBV7-9, the J gene TRBJ2-3; D might be TRBD1 (7 bases). CDR1 is SEHNR, CDR2 FQNEAQ, per germline (reference sequence). This CDR3 spans 12 amino acids. V was pared by 8 bases and J by 6 bases, with 12 bases between. Full variable domain (outside the CDR3, taken from reference TRBV7-9 and TRBJ2-3): DTGVSQNPRHKITKRGQNVTFRCDPISEHNRLYWYRQTLGQGPEFLTYFQNEAQLEKSRLLSDRFSAERPKGSFSTLEIQRTEQGDSAMYLCASASGGDTQYFGPGTRLTVL.